What follows are 9 T cell receptor beta chains derived from one specimen sequenced in a study of cytomegalovirus exposure and HLA in healthy donors. Measured with immunoSEQ multiplex PCR; TCRdb has only the in-frame clones, and not every one. The data contain about 360,000 clones, roughly 90% of them singletons. Material for sequencing was PBMCs. The receptors originated from a woman younger than 30 in good health and CMV-seronegative.

The rearrangement uses TRBV4-2 and TRBJ2-1; D is possibly TRBD2 (6 bases). Trimming took 1 base from V and 7 from J, leaving 20 bases between them. Germline V gene data show CDR1 as LGHNA and CDR2 as YNFKEQ. This CDR3 contains 17 residues. The CDR3 protein is CASSQGDSGGAGNEQFF. The DNA of the CDR3 is TGTGCCAGCAGCCAAGGGGATAGCGGAGGGGCTGGTAATGAGCAGTTCTTC.

The CDR3: CAISRTGGQPQHF. The CDR3 nucleotides are TGTGCCATCAGTAGGACAGGGGGGCAGCCCCAGCATTTT. The chain combines TRBV10-3 with TRBJ1-5; 10 positions agree with TRBD1. Looked up from germline, CDR1 is ENHRY and CDR2 is SYGVKD. The V gene end was trimmed by 5 bases and the J gene end by 7 bases; junction bases not matched to a gene: 2. The CDR3 contains 13 residues.

V is TRBV2 and J is TRBJ2-3; D uncertain. In germline, CDR1 is SNHLY, CDR2 FYNNEI. The CDR3 sequence is 12 residues long. Between the trimmed V and J ends, which lost 5 bases and 8 bases, there was a span of 11 bases. The CDR3: CASSPGVVTQYF. Written as DNA, the CDR3 is TGTGCCAGCAGTCCCGGAGTGGTTACGCAGTATTTT.

The table lists this clone with a few counts. V and J are TRBV6-1 and TRBJ2-1; D may be TRBD2 (5 bases). This CDR3 region has 13 residues. V gave up 5 bases and J gave up 2 bases, with 7 bases separating them. Germline lookup yields CDR1 MNHNS and CDR2 SASEGT. In DNA form, the CDR3 reads TGTGCCAGCAGTTGGACTGCCTACAATGAGCAGTTCTTC. This encodes CASSWTAYNEQFF.

This rearrangement joins TRBV6-1 to TRBJ1-3; TRBD1 is a possible D gene (5 bases). CDR3 length: 16 amino acids. V was cut by 3 bases and J by 2 bases, with 14 bases left in between. Germline CDR1 MNHNS, CDR2 SASEGT. CDR3 loop: CASSDPFGGTGNTIYF. The CDR3 region has the DNA TGTGCCAGCAGTGACCCATTTGGGGGGACTGGAAACACCATATATTTT.

The chain combines TRBV14 with TRBJ2-3; D may be TRBD1 (6 bases). The CDR3 consists of 14 residues. CDR1 and CDR2 (germline): SGHDN, FVKESK. Trimming pared 1 base from V and 8 bases from J, leaving 13 bases between. The CDR3 DNA is TGTGCCAGCAGCCAAGGTGGGGGCAGGGGTACGCAGTATTTT. This gives the protein CASSQGGGRGTQYF.

J is TRBJ2-7 and V is TRBV18; 8 bases are shared with TRBD1. This CDR3 has 15 amino acids. Germline lookup yields CDR1 KGHSH and CDR2 LQKENI. Unmatched junction bases numbered 6, after V lost 5 bases and J lost 0 bases. The CDR3 loop is CASSKTQGASYEQYF. The CDR3 DNA sequence: TGTGCCAGCTCAAAAACCCAGGGGGCCTCCTACGAGCAGTACTTC.

This chain uses TRBV5-4 with TRBJ2-3; a weak D match, TRBD2 (6 bases). The CDR3 has 16 residues. The V end lost 3 bases, the J end lost 0 bases, and 14 bases lay between the germline ends. CDR1 and CDR2 from the germline V gene are SGHNT and YYREEE (reference sequence). CDR3 sequence: CASSWGASASTDTQYF. As DNA, the CDR3 is TGTGCCAGCAGCTGGGGCGCTAGCGCCAGCACAGATACGCAGTATTTT. The full variable domain, completed using reference TRBV5-4 and TRBJ2-3, is ETGVTQSPTHLIKTRGQQVTLRCSSQSGHNTVSWYQQALGQGPQFIFQYYREEENGRGNFPPRFSGLQFPNYSSELNVNALELDDSALYLCASSWGASASTDTQYFGPGTRLTVL.

The chain carries TRBV10-2 and TRBJ2-1, with 9 bases that match TRBD1. The CDR3 length is 20 residues. The germline V gene has CDR1 WSHSY and CDR2 SAAADI. Unmatched junction bases numbered 22, after V lost 3 bases and J lost 7 bases. Here the CDR3 reads CASSDLGDPVGTGIRNEQFF. The CDR3 DNA reads as TGCGCCAGCAGTGATTTGGGGGATCCGGTTGGGACAGGGATAAGAAATGAGCAGTTCTTC.